A single sample is the source of the 22 T cell receptor beta chains below, sequenced in a study of blood T cell repertoires in COVID-19. Sequencing used immunoSEQ multiplex PCR; TCRdb keeps in-frame clones, though not all of them. The data show 130,000 to 150,000 clones, approximately 85% seen once. The sample taken for sequencing was peripheral blood. The receptors derive from a woman in her sixties or seventies with COVID-19, enrolled during active disease.

The chain links TRBV25-1 to TRBJ1-2; D might be TRBD1 (6 bases). The V gene's germline CDR1 is MGHDK and CDR2 SYGVNS. The CDR3 runs to 15 residues. Between the trimmed V and J ends, which lost 1 base and 6 bases, there was a span of 15 bases. CDR3: CASSESGWGGNGYTF. CDR3 coding DNA: TGTGCCAGCAGTGAATCTGGTTGGGGGGGCAATGGCTACACCTTC.

The V call is TRBV3-1 (or the pseudogene TRBV3-2), the J call TRBJ1-1; D unresolved. The CDR3 loop spans 14 amino acids. Trimming left V 8 bases short and J 4 bases short, with 17 bases between. CDR1 and CDR2 from the germline V gene are LGHDT and YNNKEL (reference sequence). Written as DNA, the CDR3 is TGTGCCAGCGTTCCCACCGATCGGGGCACTGAAGCTTTCTTT. Residues: CASVPTDRGTEAFF.

The chain recombines TRBV29-1 with TRBJ2-2; D unclear. V was pared by 3 bases and J by 1 base, with 6 bases between. This CDR3 region has 13 residues. The germline V gene has CDR1 SQVTM and CDR2 ANQGSEA. CDR3 protein: CSVDTVNTGELFF. CDR3 DNA sequence: TGCAGCGTTGACACAGTGAACACCGGGGAGCTGTTTTTT.

This clone was counted a few times. The genes are TRBV28 and TRBJ1-2; TRBD1 aligns across 7 bases. Trimming at V came to 6 bases and at J to 7 bases, leaving 11 bases not matched to a gene. CDR3 length: 14 residues. Germline V gene data show CDR1 as MDHEN and CDR2 as SYDVKM. CDR3: CASRITGTEVGYTF. DNA of the CDR3: TGTGCCAGCAGAATCACCGGGACAGAAGTTGGCTACACCTTC.

This clone appeared once. The rearrangement uses TRBV19 and TRBJ1-2; D gene unclear. V lost 5 bases to trimming and J lost 3 bases, with 10 bases between them. This CDR3 comprises 13 residues. Germline lookup yields CDR1 LNHDA and CDR2 SQIVND (reference sequence). CDR3 amino acids: CASSRIPYYGYTF. The CDR3, as DNA: TGTGCCAGTAGTCGTATCCCTTACTATGGCTACACCTTC.

The chain recombines TRBV25-1 with TRBJ1-4; D unclear. Trimming took 7 bases from V and 7 from J, leaving 7 bases between them. Germline CDR1 reads MGHDK; CDR2 reads SYGVNS. This CDR3 has 11 residues. The CDR3 DNA is TGTGCCAGCATGGCCGTTGAAAAACTGTTTTTT. This translates into CASMAVEKLFF.

The rearrangement links TRBV2 to TRBJ2-7; 7 nucleotides match TRBD1. J lost 6 bases, V lost 5 bases, and 4 bases had no gene match. CDR1 SNHLY and CDR2 FYNNEI come from the germline V gene. This CDR3 is built from 12 residues. CDR3 loop: CASSSTGTEQYF. The DNA for the CDR3 is TGTGCCAGCAGTTCGACAGGGACCGAGCAGTACTTC.

The J gene is TRBJ2-7, the V gene TRBV18; D unclear. The CDR3 loop spans 14 amino acids. Germline CDR1 and CDR2: KGHSH and LQKENI. Trimming shortened V by 3 bases and J by 0 bases, and 9 bases separated the two germline ends. The CDR3 region is CASSPFDNSYEQYF. Here the CDR3 DNA reads TGTGCCAGCTCACCTTTTGACAACTCCTACGAGCAGTACTTC.

This clone came up once. This chain joins TRBV19 and TRBJ1-5; the match to TRBD1 covers 8 bases. CDR1 and CDR2 (germline): LNHDA, SQIVND (reference sequence). The CDR3 has 14 residues. After removal of 1 base from V and 9 bases from J, the junction contained 5 bases not matched to a gene. The CDR3 DNA reads as TGTGCCAGTAGTATAGGGACAGGGCGGCCGCCCCAGCATTTT. It translates to CASSIGTGRPPQHF.

The V and J genes are TRBV10-3 and TRBJ2-4; D perhaps matches TRBD2 (5 bases). The V end lost 3 bases, the J end lost 13 bases, and 13 bases lay between the germline ends. There are 12 residues in the CDR3. Germline-derived CDR1 and CDR2 are ENHRY and SYGVKD. The CDR3 DNA follows: TGTGCCATCAGTGATCGCACACTAGGACAGTACTTC. The encoded protein is CAISDRTLGQYF.

The rearrangement uses TRBV2 and TRBJ2-7, with TRBD1 matching 8 bases. V was clipped by 7 bases and J by 4 bases; unmatched bases: 6. The CDR3 has 13 amino acids. Germline loops: CDR1 SNHLY, CDR2 FYNNEI. CDR3 protein: CASKEDRVYEQYF. The CDR3 DNA is TGTGCCAGCAAGGAGGACAGGGTTTACGAGCAGTACTTC.

The chain uses TRBV3-1 (or the pseudogene TRBV3-2) and TRBJ2-5; TRBD1 might be the D (5 bases). The CDR3 loop spans 16 amino acids. The germline V gene has CDR1 LGHDT and CDR2 YNNKEL (reference sequence). Deletions cut 0 bases from V and 1 base from J, with 12 bases between. The CDR3 here is CASSQDLARAQETQYF. The CDR3 DNA sequence: TGTGCCAGCAGCCAAGATCTGGCCAGGGCCCAAGAGACCCAGTACTTC.

The rearrangement joins TRBV3-1 (or the pseudogene TRBV3-2) to TRBJ1-1, with 10 bases fitting TRBD1. The germline CDR1 and CDR2 sequences are LGHDT and YNNKEL (reference sequence). CDR3 size: 17 residues. The trim removed 1 base at V and 1 base at J, leaving 6 bases unmatched. CDR3 sequence: CASSQGTGGFANTEAFF. In DNA form, the CDR3 reads TGTGCCAGCAGCCAAGGGACAGGGGGATTCGCGAACACTGAAGCTTTCTTT.

This clone was found once. This chain joins TRBV5-6 and TRBJ2-2; weak D call: TRBD2 (5 bases). The germline V and J ends were trimmed by 0 bases and 3 bases, with 15 bases remaining between them. The CDR3 is made up of 17 amino acids. The germline CDR1 and CDR2 sequences are SGHDT and YYEEEE. This CDR3 reads CASSLAYRGSYTGELFF. The CDR3 nucleotides read TGTGCCAGCAGCTTGGCCTACCGGGGATCATACACCGGGGAGCTGTTTTTT. The full variable domain, rest sourced from reference TRBV5-6 and TRBJ2-2, is DAGVTQSPTHLIKTRGQQVTLRCSPKSGHDTVSWYQQALGQGPQFIFQYYEEEERQRGNFPDRFSGHQFPNYSSELNVNALLLGDSALYLCASSLAYRGSYTGELFFGEGSRLTVL.

The rearrangement links TRBV9 to TRBJ1-1; TRBD1 might be the D (6 bases). V dropped 2 bases and J dropped 6 bases, with 17 bases sitting between them. Looked up from germline, CDR1 is SGDLS and CDR2 is YYNGEE. The CDR3 contains 15 residues. In DNA form, the CDR3 reads TGTGCCAGCAGCGTGATCGACAGGAGTATCGCTGAAGCTTTCTTT. The encoded protein is CASSVIDRSIAEAFF.

This chain connects TRBV19 to TRBJ2-1; TRBD2 matches 13 bases. Germline loops: CDR1 LNHDA, CDR2 SQIVND (reference sequence). The CDR3 totals 15 residues. J gave up 9 bases and V 6 bases, and 8 bases lay outside the gene matches. The CDR3 coding sequence is TGTGCCAGTAGCCGACTAGCGGGGGGAGTAGGTGAGCAGTTCTTC. Protein: CASSRLAGGVGEQFF.

This chain links TRBV6-5 with TRBJ1-5, with D maybe TRBD1 (5 bases). The germline V and J ends were trimmed by 6 bases and 3 bases, with 12 bases remaining between them. The CDR3 spans 14 residues. Germline CDR1 is MNHEY and CDR2 is SVGAGI. CDR3 DNA sequence: TGTGCCAGCAGAACTGACAGAAACAATCAGCCCCAGCATTTT. Its protein product is CASRTDRNNQPQHF.

The chain uses TRBV5-1 and TRBJ1-3, with D perhaps TRBD1 (5 bases). CDR1 SGHRS and CDR2 YFSETQ come from the germline V gene. V dropped 0 bases and J dropped 7 bases, with 11 bases sitting between them. This CDR3 has 14 residues. CDR3 nucleotides: TGCGCCAGCAGCTTGGCTCCTGGGGGGAACACCATATATTTT. It codes for CASSLAPGGNTIYF.

The chain joins TRBV27 to TRBJ1-1; the D gene is possibly TRBD1 (5 bases). The CDR3 runs 14 residues. Trimming left V 5 bases short and J 1 base short, with 11 bases between. CDR1 MNHEY and CDR2 SMNVEV come from the germline V gene (reference sequence). CDR3 in DNA: TGTGCCAGCAGTCCAGGGTGGGGGAACACTGAAGCTTTCTTT. As protein: CASSPGWGNTEAFF.

This clone appeared a single time. CDR3 residues: CASSPRQGSTGELFF. The CDR3 DNA is TGTGCCAGCTCACCACGCCAGGGGAGTACCGGGGAGCTGTTTTTT. This chain connects TRBV18 to TRBJ2-2; TRBD1 is a possible D gene (6 bases). V was clipped by 1 base and J by 5 bases, with 11 bases between them. The CDR3 has 15 residues. Germline CDR1 and CDR2: KGHSH and LQKENI.

This chain joins TRBV19 and TRBJ2-7; 11 bases align to TRBD2. V lost 9 bases to trimming and J lost 2 bases; unmatched junction nucleotides: 6. The CDR3 runs to 14 residues. Germline CDR1 and CDR2: LNHDA and SQIVND (reference sequence). The CDR3, as DNA: TGTGCCAGCCAGGCTAGCGGGGGGACCTACGAGCAGTACTTC. It encodes CASQASGGTYEQYF.

The V gene is TRBV6-5, the J gene TRBJ2-2; D not resolved. This CDR3 region has 14 residues. Trimming stripped 4 bases from V and 1 base from J, with 7 bases between. The germline V gene encodes CDR1 MNHEY and CDR2 SVGAGI. The CDR3 sequence: CASSSFLNTGELFF. The CDR3 DNA reads TGTGCCAGCAGTTCCTTCTTGAACACCGGGGAGCTGTTTTTT.